This T cell receptor (beta chain) was captured by sequencing in a study of OX40 agonist ivuxolimab in advanced cancers. Study-wide context: Cohort: about 82% men, mean age approximately 66, aged roughly 23 to 79.

Trimming shortened V by 5 bases and J by 1 base, and 9 bases separated the two germline ends. Germline V CDR1 and CDR2: SGHDT, YYEEEE. The CDR3 spans 13 residues. Sequenced by immunoSEQ multiplex PCR; TCRdb stores in-frame clones only, minus some. The sample contains about 36,000 clones, just under 80% of which appear only once. For this clone: Its target is unknown.

Autoimmune disease history or systemic immunosuppression disqualified patients. Study-wide results and limits: Relative to CD4+ cells, CD8+ T cells on average had more expanded clones. Clonal expansion by week 6 occurred in CD4+ and CD8+ blood T cells (at 0.1 to 3.0 mg/kg).

The chain combines TRBV5-6 with TRBJ1-1; D is unresolved. Sequencing was performed on CD4+ or CD8+ T cells sorted from blood, taken in a trial of the OX40 agonist ivuxolimab. This clonotype was obtained from an adult with an advanced solid tumor such as melanoma, head and neck, liver or kidney cancer. CDR3 nucleotides: TGTGCCAGCAGGCTAGGGTGGAACACTGAAGCTTTCTTT. The encoded protein is CASRLGWNTEAFF.